The clone carrying this T cell receptor (beta chain) was detected only a few times. The antigen remains undetermined. After 5'RACE with constant-segment primers, TCR alpha and TCR beta cDNA libraries carrying sample barcodes and UMIs were obtained. Via MiXCR, TCRdb re-called the 5' RACE reads, giving one row per CDR3 protein. The table includes about 270,000 distinct CDR3 sequences, 15% detected once. The data were obtained in a study of T-cell memory formation after mild COVID-19. Study-level findings and limits: Shrinking CD4+ clones resided mostly in CM and EM, and CD8+ ones in EMRA. Clones that contracted from day 15 to 85 were balanced CD4/CD8, while later expanders leaned CD4+. The pre-infection memory compartment contained some responding clones, suggesting cross-reactive memory joined.

V lost 4 bases and J lost 1; bases outside the gene matches: 8. The germline CDR1 and CDR2 sequences are SGHRS and YFSETQ. CDR3 size: 16 residues. The clonotype was recovered from an adult woman who had mild COVID-19 (a few samples of this study predate the infection). Cell type and time point are not known. The V and J genes are TRBV5-1 and TRBJ1-1; 9 bases are shared with TRBD1. Sequenced material: PBMCs or a T cell subset sorted from them (not recorded which). Written as DNA, the CDR3 is TGCGCCAGCAGCGTGGGGACAGGGTATCAGAACACTGAAGCTTTCTTT. Protein: CASSVGTGYQNTEAFF.